The clone carrying this TCR beta chain was counted many times. What it binds is not known. The blood sample was taken at first hyperthyroidism diagnosis, before any ophthalmopathy symptoms. Template material for amplifying TCR beta CDR3 regions consisted of RNA transcripts. The study used the HTBI primer set for a first-round RT-PCR of the TCR CDR3. TCRdb reprocessed the multiplex PCR reads with MiXCR, giving one entry per CDR3 protein. This sample has 370,000 or so distinct CDR3 sequences, with roughly 13% found just once. The sample originates from a study of T cells in Graves' hyperthyroidism and ophthalmopathy. Across the study: Sampling of peripheral blood happened at initial diagnosis, prior to any treatment. Findings of the study overall: A median around 5.9 months before onset, the model predicted ophthalmopathy.

This CDR3 spans 15 amino acids. V was trimmed by 8 bases and J by 0 bases, leaving 16 bases between them. The germline V gene has CDR1 MDHEN and CDR2 SYDVKM. Sequencing used blood. This receptor was identified in a man aged 30 to 45 with Graves' hyperthyroidism that later progressed to Graves' ophthalmopathy. This chain connects TRBV28 to TRBJ1-1; no clear D. CDR3 in amino acids: CASRQYDAMNTEAFF. CDR3 coding DNA: TGTGCCAGCCGTCAATATGATGCTATGAACACTGAAGCTTTCTTT.